Following are 17 T cell receptor beta chains from one sample sequenced in a study of blood T cells in healthy people across ages. Sample-barcoded 5' priming and a J-beta primer mix drove a second PCR of roughly 7 to 11 cycles. TCRdb re-analysed the 5' RACE reads in MiXCR, keeping a single row per CDR3 protein. This sample has roughly 1.5 million distinct CDR3 sequences; approximately 43% occur once, and the top ten carry about 4.1%. The sequenced sample consisted of blood. The receptors derive from a woman aged 18 to 35 in good health.

There are a few counts of this clonotype. The DNA of the CDR3 is TGTGCCAGCAGCTTAGGGGTGGACTTACAGGGGACCTATGGCTACACCTTC. Translating it yields CASSLGVDLQGTYGYTF. The chain combines TRBV7-9 with TRBJ1-2; 7 nucleotides line up with TRBD1. J gave up 4 bases and V 1 base, and 12 bases lay outside the gene matches. CDR1 SEHNR and CDR2 FQNEAQ come from the germline V gene (reference sequence). CDR3 length equals 17 residues.

This chain joins TRBV7-9 and TRBJ1-1; D is perhaps TRBD1 (6 bases). The germline V and J ends were trimmed by 5 bases and 5 bases, with 15 bases remaining between them. The CDR3 consists of 14 residues. Germline V gene lookup returns CDR1 SEHNR and CDR2 FQNEAQ (reference sequence). The CDR3 loop reads CASSPHRAQTEAFF. Here the CDR3 DNA reads TGTGCCAGCAGCCCGCACAGGGCCCAAACTGAAGCTTTCTTT. The complete variable domain, with remaining parts taken from reference TRBV7-9 and TRBJ1-1, reads DTGVSQNPRHKITKRGQNVTFRCDPISEHNRLYWYRQTLGQGPEFLTYFQNEAQLEKSRLLSDRFSAERPKGSFSTLEIQRTEQGDSAMYLCASSPHRAQTEAFFGQGTRLTVV.

V gene TRBV29-1 combines with J gene TRBJ2-7; D is unclear. CDR1 and CDR2 (germline): SQVTM, ANQGSEA. The germline V and J ends were trimmed by 4 bases and 0 bases, with 10 bases remaining between them. The CDR3 has 13 amino acids. DNA of the CDR3: TGCAGCGTTGGCATGACAAGCTCCTACGAGCAGTACTTC. Translation: CSVGMTSSYEQYF.

V gene TRBV11-2 combines with J gene TRBJ2-1; the D gene could be TRBD1 or TRBD2 (5 bases each). This CDR3 comprises 16 residues. Trimming pared 1 base from V and 1 base from J, leaving 11 bases between. Germline V gene data show CDR1 as SGHAT and CDR2 as FQNNGV. DNA for the CDR3: TGTGCCAGCAGCTTAGCATGGGGGAGTTCCTACAATGAGCAGTTCTTC. As protein: CASSLAWGSSYNEQFF.

The rearrangement links TRBV5-1 to TRBJ2-5; a possible D gene is TRBD2 (5 bases). The V gene's germline CDR1 is SGHRS and CDR2 YFSETQ. The V gene lost 4 bases and the J gene lost 5 bases, with 21 bases spanning the gap. The CDR3 is 16 residues long. This CDR3 reads CASSPAWGSVGETQYF. CDR3 nucleotides: TGCGCCAGCAGCCCTGCGTGGGGTAGCGTAGGGGAGACCCAGTACTTC.

The V and J genes are TRBV9 and TRBJ2-2; D unclear. Deletions cut 2 bases from V and 0 bases from J, with 8 bases between. CDR1 is SGDLS and CDR2 is YYNGEE in the germline V gene. The CDR3 has 15 residues. Written as DNA, the CDR3 is TGTGCCAGCAGCGTTAGCTGGACGAACACCGGGGAGCTGTTTTTT. Translated, it gives CASSVSWTNTGELFF.

This rearrangement joins TRBV4-3 to TRBJ2-1, with TRBD2 identical over 7 bases. This CDR3 region has 15 residues. Germline lookup yields CDR1 LGHNA and CDR2 YSLEER. V lost 4 bases and J lost 6; bases outside the gene matches: 9. The CDR3 DNA is TGCGCCAGCAGCCCTACAGAGTGGGGGGGCAATGAGCAGTTCTTC. This gives the protein CASSPTEWGGNEQFF.

This chain's CDR3 is CASSSYIGDTQYF. Written as DNA, the CDR3 is TGCGCCAGCAGCTCCTATATTGGAGATACGCAGTATTTT. V is TRBV5-1 and J is TRBJ2-3; D not certain. This CDR3 contains 13 residues. Germline V lookup: CDR1 SGHRS, CDR2 YFSETQ. Deletions cut 3 bases from V and 5 bases from J, with 10 bases between.

This chain connects TRBV9 to TRBJ2-1; D remains ambiguous. Germline V lookup: CDR1 SGDLS, CDR2 YYNGEE. The ends were cut back, 2 bases at V and 0 bases at J, with 9 bases in the middle. This CDR3 is built from 15 residues. The CDR3 loop reads CASSVRSSSYNEQFF. In DNA form, the CDR3 reads TGTGCCAGCAGCGTCCGCTCCAGCTCCTACAATGAGCAGTTCTTC.

The V call is TRBV10-3, the J call TRBJ2-3; TRBD2 matches 11 bases. Germline CDR1 and CDR2: ENHRY and SYGVKD. J was trimmed by 2 bases and V by 2 bases; bases with no gene match: 3. There are 16 residues in the CDR3. This CDR3 is CAISEELAGATDTQYF. CDR3 bases: TGTGCCATCAGTGAGGAACTAGCGGGGGCCACAGATACGCAGTATTTT.

This clonotype was seen only a few times. This rearrangement joins TRBV25-1 to TRBJ2-1, with unresolved D. Trimming left V 2 bases short and J 4 bases short, with 9 bases between. The CDR3 contains 14 residues. Germline V gene data show CDR1 as MGHDK and CDR2 as SYGVNS. CDR3 sequence: CASSEARVYNEQFF. The DNA for the CDR3 is TGTGCCAGCAGTGAAGCCAGAGTATACAATGAGCAGTTCTTC.

With regard to this clonotype: A much larger clone is a single base away; this may be a read error. V gene TRBV20-1 combines with J gene TRBJ1-2; the match to TRBD1 covers 10 bases. Germline V gene sequence: CDR1 DFQATT, CDR2 SNEGSKA (reference sequence). This CDR3 contains 15 residues. The CDR3 bases are TGCAGTGCTACTCCAGTCGGGGACAGGGGCTATGACTACACCTTC. Translation gives CSATPVGDRGYDYTF.

This chain links TRBV29-1 with TRBJ1-2; D is ambiguous. The CDR3 is 13 amino acids. Germline-derived CDR1 and CDR2 are SQVTM and ANQGSEA. V shed 6 bases and J shed 1 base, with 12 bases lying between them. CDR3 sequence reads: CSVPTIFNYGYTF. DNA of the CDR3: TGCAGCGTGCCGACCATTTTTAACTATGGCTACACCTTC.

Worth noting for this clonotype: Since a much larger clone is just one base distant, this may be a read error. The chain combines TRBV11-2 with TRBJ2-1; maybe TRBD1 (5 bases). Per the germline V gene, CDR1 is SGHAT and CDR2 is FQNNGV. This CDR3 is 15 amino acids long. The CDR3 DNA follows: TGTGCCAGCAGCCCGCGACAGAGCTCCTACAATGGGCAGTTCTTC. Its translation is CASSPRQSSYNGQFF.

This sequence joins TRBV9 and TRBJ2-5; no clear D gene. There are 16 residues in the CDR3. Per germline, CDR1 SGDLS and CDR2 YYNGEE. V was pared by 1 base and J by 11 bases, with 24 bases between. The CDR3 protein is CASSVQIISSYNEQYF. CDR3 in DNA: TGTGCCAGCAGCGTACAAATCATTAGCTCCTACAATGAGCAGTACTTC.

The chain uses TRBV27 and TRBJ1-2; 8 nucleotides align to TRBD1. CDR1 is MNHEY and CDR2 is SMNVEV in the germline V gene (reference sequence). V gave up 5 bases and J gave up 6 bases; unmatched junction bases: 8. The CDR3 runs to 14 residues. CDR3 coding DNA: TGTGCCAGCAGTGAAGGACAGGGAGGCGATGGCTACACCTTC. This gives the protein CASSEGQGGDGYTF.

This chain connects TRBV14 to TRBJ2-7; a possible D gene is TRBD2 (6 bases). Trimming took 4 bases from V and 2 from J, leaving 15 bases between them. CDR3 length: 15 residues. Per the germline V gene, CDR1 is SGHDN and CDR2 is FVKESK. CDR3 amino acids: CASSRDPGAAYEQYF. CDR3 bases: TGTGCCAGCAGCCGAGACCCGGGAGCCGCCTACGAGCAGTACTTC. Supplemented by reference TRBV14 and TRBJ2-7, the full variable domain reads EAGVTQFPSHSVIEKGQTVTLRCDPISGHDNLYWYRRVMGKEIKFLLHFVKESKQDESGMPNNRFLAERTGGTYSTLKVQPAELEDSGVYFCASSRDPGAAYEQYFGPGTRLTVT.